This T cell receptor (beta chain) comes out of a study of blood T cells in healthy people across ages. Study findings and constraints: One million T cells yielded diversity estimates that were considered underestimates.

This clonotype was detected once. Its antigen remains unidentified. V dropped 5 bases and J dropped 2 bases, with 17 bases sitting between them. The germline gives CDR1 SGHVS, CDR2 FNYEAQ. The CDR3 sequence is 16 residues long. They isolated at least 6 million PBMCs from each sample. Samples each yielded at least 6 micrograms of total RNA. Through a sample-barcoded 5' primer and a J-beta primer mix, a second PCR was run for about 7 to 12 cycles. Each of the cDNA molecules was tagged by a template-switch adaptor with 12 random nucleotides. One entry per CDR3 protein results from TCRdb running MiXCR on the 5' RACE reads. The table includes about 900,000 distinct CDR3 sequences, about 48% detected once.

This receptor was identified in a man aged 30 to 39 in good health. The sequenced material came from blood. The chain is built from TRBV7-6 and TRBJ2-3; D may match TRBD1 or TRBD2 (5 bases each). The CDR3 region has the DNA TGTGCCAGCAGCCAGACACCGGGACCGGTCACAGATACGCAGTATTTT. As protein: CASSQTPGPVTDTQYF.